This T cell receptor (beta chain) was identified in a study of glioma-infiltrating T cells after dendritic cell vaccination. Germline trimming cut 6 bases from V and 0 bases from J; bases unmatched to any gene: 4. There are 14 residues in the CDR3. Germline V lookup: CDR1 ENHRY, CDR2 SYGVKD. This clone was found a few times. TCRB CDR3 was amplified from 2 ug genomic DNA or less. Using immunoSEQ multiplex PCR, the repertoire was profiled, and TCRdb retains in-frame clones only, with some absent. Altogether over 55,000 clones are present, 70% to 85% being singletons, with the ten largest covering approximately 14%. As to time point: after dendritic cell vaccination, including at tumor progression/relapse.

Material: blood, obtained after dendritic cell vaccination. The V gene is TRBV10-3, the J gene TRBJ2-7; TRBD2 aligns across 8 bases. This sequence was found in a human donor with glioblastoma. CDR3 region: CAIRLSGGSYEQYF. The CDR3, as DNA: TGTGCCATCAGGTTGAGCGGGGGCTCCTACGAGCAGTACTTC.